This T cell receptor beta chain derives from a study of regulatory T cells in long-lasting Graves disease. Germline CDR1 is SGHRS and CDR2 is YFSETQ. The CDR3 extends over 16 amino acids. V dropped 3 bases and J dropped 3; count of bases not matched to a gene: 8. Study outcomes and limitations: Not thyroid tissue but only peripheral blood was studied. Newly diagnosed Graves' patients had higher TCR diversity than persistent ones.

The time point: newly diagnosed GD, antithyroid drugs for less than 3 months. Extracted PBMC RNA gave rise to the TCR library. There are many counts of this clonotype. Its antigen is unknown. HTBI primers from iRepertoire and Arm-PCR of CDR3 regions yielded the TCR beta libraries. Each CDR3 protein gets one entry after TCRdb re-called the multiplex PCR reads with MiXCR. The sample gives 500,000 to 700,000 distinct CDR3 sequences, 16% of which show up once; 18% is in the top ten. The sample was also reused in another study, on T cells in Graves' hyperthyroidism and ophthalmopathy.

The starting material was peripheral blood mononuclear cells (PBMCs), obtained at new diagnosis, from a patient treated with antithyroid drugs. J is TRBJ1-4 and V is TRBV5-1, with 7 positions matching TRBD1. This sequence originates from a woman aged 25 to 39 with Graves disease. The CDR3 protein is CASSYGDSPSNEKLFF. CDR3 nucleotides: TGCGCCAGCAGCTACGGGGACAGCCCGTCTAATGAAAAACTGTTTTTT. The entire variable domain, with the rest obtained from reference TRBV5-1 and TRBJ1-4, is as follows: KAGVTQTPRYLIKTRGQQVTLSCSPISGHRSVSWYQQTPGQGLQFLFEYFSETQRNKGNFPGRFSGRQFSNSRSEMNVSTLELGDSALYLCASSYGDSPSNEKLFFGSGTQLSVL.